This T cell receptor (beta chain) comes out of a study of T-cell reconstitution after alpha-beta-depleted transplantation in children. Unique molecular identifiers were used to barcode this TCRbeta library. In TCRdb, the PCR reads were re-called with MiXCR into one record per CDR3 protein. The profile shows 700,000 to 850,000 distinct CDR3 sequences, roughly 15% of them singletons. Findings and limits, study-wide: T-cell counts and diversity were attributed mostly to newly produced T cells one year after transplant. It was reported that alpha-beta T cells came from several hundred expanded graft clones (about two months after transplant). There were some patients whose high TCRbeta diversity at day 60 came from surviving recipient T cells and thymic progenitors.

J lost 5 bases, V lost 0 bases, and 6 bases had no gene match. This CDR3 spans 17 amino acids. Germline assignment: CDR1 MNHEY and CDR2 SVGAGI. This clonotype has ten or more counts. Its antigen remains unidentified. V is TRBV6-5 and J is TRBJ2-7, with 14 bases matching TRBD2. The specimen was PBMCs, mostly from graft donor cells, collected 360 days after TCRalphabeta/CD19-depleted stem cell transplant. This clonotype was obtained from a male patient younger than 18 who had a stem cell transplant for acute lymphoblastic leukemia, so the T cells may come from the graft donor. This CDR3 reads CASSYSRLAGGPDEQYF. DNA of the CDR3: TGTGCCAGCAGTTACTCGAGACTAGCGGGAGGGCCCGACGAGCAGTACTTC.